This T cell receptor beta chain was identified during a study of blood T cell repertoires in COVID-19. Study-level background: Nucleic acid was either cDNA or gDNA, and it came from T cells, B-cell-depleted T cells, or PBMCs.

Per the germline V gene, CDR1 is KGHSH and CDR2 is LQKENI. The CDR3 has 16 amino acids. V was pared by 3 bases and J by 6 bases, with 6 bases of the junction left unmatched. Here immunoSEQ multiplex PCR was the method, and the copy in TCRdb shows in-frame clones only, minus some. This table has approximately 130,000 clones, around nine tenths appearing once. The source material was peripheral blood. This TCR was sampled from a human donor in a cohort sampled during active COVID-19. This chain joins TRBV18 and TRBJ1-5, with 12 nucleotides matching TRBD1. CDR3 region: CASSPGQGASSQPQHF. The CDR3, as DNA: TGTGCCAGCTCACCGGGACAGGGGGCCAGTAGTCAGCCCCAGCATTTT.